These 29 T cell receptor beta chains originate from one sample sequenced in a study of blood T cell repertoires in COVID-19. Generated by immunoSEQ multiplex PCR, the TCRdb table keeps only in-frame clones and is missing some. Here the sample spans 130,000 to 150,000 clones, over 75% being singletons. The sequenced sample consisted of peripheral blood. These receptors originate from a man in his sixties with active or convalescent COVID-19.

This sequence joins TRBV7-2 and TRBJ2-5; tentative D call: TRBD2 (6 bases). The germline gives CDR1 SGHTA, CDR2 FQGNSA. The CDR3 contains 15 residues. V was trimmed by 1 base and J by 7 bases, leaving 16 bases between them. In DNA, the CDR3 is TGTGCCAGCAGCTTAGACGGAGGGTCGGGTGGGACCCAGTACTTC. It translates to CASSLDGGSGGTQYF.

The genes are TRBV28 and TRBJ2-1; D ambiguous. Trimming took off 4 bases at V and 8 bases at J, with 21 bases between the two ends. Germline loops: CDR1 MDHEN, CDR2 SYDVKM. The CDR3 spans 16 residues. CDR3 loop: CASSSPPGFALDEQFF. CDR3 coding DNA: TGTGCCAGCAGTTCCCCGCCAGGTTTTGCGTTGGATGAGCAGTTCTTC.

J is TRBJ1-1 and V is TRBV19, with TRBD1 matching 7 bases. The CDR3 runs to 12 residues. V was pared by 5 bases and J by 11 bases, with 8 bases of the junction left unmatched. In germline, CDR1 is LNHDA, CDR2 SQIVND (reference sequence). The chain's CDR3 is CASSPIDRDAFF. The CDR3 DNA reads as TGTGCCAGTAGTCCAATCGACAGGGACGCTTTCTTT.

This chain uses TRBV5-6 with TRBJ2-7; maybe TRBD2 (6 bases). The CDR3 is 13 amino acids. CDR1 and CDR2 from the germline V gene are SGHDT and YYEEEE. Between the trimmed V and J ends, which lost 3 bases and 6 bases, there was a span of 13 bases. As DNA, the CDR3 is TGTGCCAGCAGCTCCCTAGCGTACGGCGAGCAGTACTTC. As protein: CASSSLAYGEQYF.

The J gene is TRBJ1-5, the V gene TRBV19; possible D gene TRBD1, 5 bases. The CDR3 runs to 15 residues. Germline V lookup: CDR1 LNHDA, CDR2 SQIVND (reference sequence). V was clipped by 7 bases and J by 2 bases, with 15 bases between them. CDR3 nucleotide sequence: TGTGCCAGTAAGGGGCAGGTCTATCGCAATCAGCCCCAGCATTTT. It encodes CASKGQVYRNQPQHF. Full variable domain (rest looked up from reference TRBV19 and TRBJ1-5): DGGITQSPKYLFRKEGQNVTLSCEQNLNHDAMYWYRQDPGQGLRLIYYSQIVNDFQKGDIAEGYSVSREKKESFPLTVTSAQKNPTAFYLCASKGQVYRNQPQHFGDGTRLSIL.

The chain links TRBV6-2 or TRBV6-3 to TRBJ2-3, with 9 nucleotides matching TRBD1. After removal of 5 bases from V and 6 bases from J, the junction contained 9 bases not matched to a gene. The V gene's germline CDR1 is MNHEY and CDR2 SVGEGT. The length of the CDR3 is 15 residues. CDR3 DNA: TGTGCCAGCAGTCTCCGGGACAGGGTGTCCGATACGCAGTATTTT. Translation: CASSLRDRVSDTQYF.

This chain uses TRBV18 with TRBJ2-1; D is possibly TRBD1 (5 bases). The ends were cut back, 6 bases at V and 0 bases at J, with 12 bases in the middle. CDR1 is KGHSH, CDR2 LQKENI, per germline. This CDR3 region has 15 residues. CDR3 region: CASSLDRISYNEQFF. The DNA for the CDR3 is TGTGCCAGCTCGCTCGACAGAATCTCCTACAATGAGCAGTTCTTC.

CDR3 residues: CASWGQGRRRTFYEQYF. CDR3 nucleotides: TGTGCCAGCTGGGGACAAGGACGTAGGAGAACGTTCTACGAGCAGTACTTC. V usage is TRBV28 and J usage is TRBJ2-7; TRBD1 might be the D (6 bases). Trimming removed 8 bases at V and 3 bases at J, with 26 bases between. Germline loops: CDR1 MDHEN, CDR2 SYDVKM. The CDR3 is 17 amino acids.

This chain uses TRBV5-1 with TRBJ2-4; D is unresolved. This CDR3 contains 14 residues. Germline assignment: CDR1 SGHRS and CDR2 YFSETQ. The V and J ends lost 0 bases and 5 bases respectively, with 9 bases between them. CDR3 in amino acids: CASSLGSSQNIQYF. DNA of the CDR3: TGCGCCAGCAGCTTGGGCAGTTCCCAAAACATTCAGTACTTC.

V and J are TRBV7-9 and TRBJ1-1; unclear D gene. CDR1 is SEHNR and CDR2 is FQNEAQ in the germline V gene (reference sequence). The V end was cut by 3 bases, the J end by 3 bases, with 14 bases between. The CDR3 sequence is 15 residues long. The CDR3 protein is CASSFDSLGDTEAFF. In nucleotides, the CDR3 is TGTGCCAGCAGCTTTGACTCCTTGGGAGACACTGAAGCTTTCTTT.

CDR3 protein: CASSRTRGQGFYEQYF. The DNA of the CDR3 is TGTGCCAGCAGTCGAACACGGGGACAGGGTTTTTACGAGCAGTACTTC. This chain joins TRBV5-4 and TRBJ2-7; the match to TRBD1 covers 9 bases. The CDR3 sequence is 16 residues long. Losses at the gene ends were 5 bases for V and 4 bases for J; bases not matched to a gene: 13. Germline values: CDR1 SGHNT, CDR2 YYREEE (reference sequence).

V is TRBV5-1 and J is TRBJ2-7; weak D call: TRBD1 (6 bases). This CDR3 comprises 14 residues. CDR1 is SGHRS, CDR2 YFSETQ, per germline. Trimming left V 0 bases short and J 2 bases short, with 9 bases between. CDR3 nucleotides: TGCGCCAGCAGCTTGGATGGACAGACCTACGAGCAGTACTTC. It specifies CASSLDGQTYEQYF.

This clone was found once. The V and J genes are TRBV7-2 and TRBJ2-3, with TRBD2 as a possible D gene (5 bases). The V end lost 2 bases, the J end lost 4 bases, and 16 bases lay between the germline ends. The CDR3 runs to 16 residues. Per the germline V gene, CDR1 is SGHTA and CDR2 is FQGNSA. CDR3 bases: TGTGCCAGCAGCTTACGTCTAGGAGGTTCGGCAGATACGCAGTATTTT. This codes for CASSLRLGGSADTQYF.

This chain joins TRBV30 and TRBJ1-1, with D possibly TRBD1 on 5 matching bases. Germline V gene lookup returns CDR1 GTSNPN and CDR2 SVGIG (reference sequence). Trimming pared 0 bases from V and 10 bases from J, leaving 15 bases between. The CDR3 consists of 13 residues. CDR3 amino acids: CAWSVGDSGGAFF. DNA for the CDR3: TGTGCCTGGAGTGTAGGGGACTCCGGGGGAGCTTTCTTT.

CDR3: CASSPGLAGGPGDNEQFF. In DNA form, the CDR3 reads TGTGCCAGCAGCCCTGGACTAGCGGGAGGGCCCGGGGACAATGAGCAGTTCTTC. The chain carries TRBV5-5 and TRBJ2-1; 15 bases align to TRBD2. The germline CDR1 and CDR2 sequences are SGHKS and YYEKEE (reference sequence). The CDR3 has 18 amino acids. V lost 4 bases, J lost 5 bases, and 10 bases stayed unmatched.

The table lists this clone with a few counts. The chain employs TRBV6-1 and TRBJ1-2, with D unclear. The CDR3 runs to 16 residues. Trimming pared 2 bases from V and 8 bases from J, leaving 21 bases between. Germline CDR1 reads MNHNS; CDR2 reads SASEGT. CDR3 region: CASSESLTRSVEGYTF. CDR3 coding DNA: TGTGCCAGCAGTGAATCCCTAACTAGGTCCGTAGAAGGCTACACCTTC.

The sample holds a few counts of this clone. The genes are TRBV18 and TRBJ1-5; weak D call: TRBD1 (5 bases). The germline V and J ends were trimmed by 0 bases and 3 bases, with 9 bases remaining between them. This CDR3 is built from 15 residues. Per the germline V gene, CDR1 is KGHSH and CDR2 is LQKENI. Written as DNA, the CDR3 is TGTGCCAGCTCACCACCGGGGCGGGACAATCAGCCCCAGCATTTT. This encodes CASSPPGRDNQPQHF.

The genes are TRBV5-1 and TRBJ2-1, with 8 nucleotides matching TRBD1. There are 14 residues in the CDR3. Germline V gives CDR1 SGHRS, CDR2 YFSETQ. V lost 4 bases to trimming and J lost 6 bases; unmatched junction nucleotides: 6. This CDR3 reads CASSPLTGVNEQFF. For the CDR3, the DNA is TGCGCCAGCAGCCCCCTGACAGGGGTCAATGAGCAGTTCTTC.

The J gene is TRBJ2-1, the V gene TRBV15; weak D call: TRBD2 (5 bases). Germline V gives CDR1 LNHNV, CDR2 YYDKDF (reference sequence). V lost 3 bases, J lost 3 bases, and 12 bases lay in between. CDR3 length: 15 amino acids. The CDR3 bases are TGTGCCACCAGCAGCCGCGGACTGGGCTACAATGAGCAGTTCTTC. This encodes CATSSRGLGYNEQFF.

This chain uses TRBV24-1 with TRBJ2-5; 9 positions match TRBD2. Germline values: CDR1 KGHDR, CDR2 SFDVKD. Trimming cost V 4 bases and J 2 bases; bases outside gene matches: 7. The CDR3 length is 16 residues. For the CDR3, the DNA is TGTGCCACCAGTGAGGGTAGCGGGAGAGAACAAGAGACCCAGTACTTC. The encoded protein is CATSEGSGREQETQYF.

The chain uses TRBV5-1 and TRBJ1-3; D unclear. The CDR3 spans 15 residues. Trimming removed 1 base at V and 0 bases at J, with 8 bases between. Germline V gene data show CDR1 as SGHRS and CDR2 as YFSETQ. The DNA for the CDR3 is TGCGCCAGCAGCTTGAATACCGGCTCTGGAAACACCATATATTTT. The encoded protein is CASSLNTGSGNTIYF.

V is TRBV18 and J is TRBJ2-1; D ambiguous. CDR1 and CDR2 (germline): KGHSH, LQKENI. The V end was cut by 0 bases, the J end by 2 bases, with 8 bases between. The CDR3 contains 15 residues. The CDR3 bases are TGTGCCAGCTCACCACCGGGCACCACCTACAATGAGCAGTTCTTC. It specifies CASSPPGTTYNEQFF.

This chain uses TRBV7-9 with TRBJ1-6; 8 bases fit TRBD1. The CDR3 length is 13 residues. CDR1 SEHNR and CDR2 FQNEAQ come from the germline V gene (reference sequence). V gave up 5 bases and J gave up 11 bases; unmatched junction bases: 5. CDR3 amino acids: CASSAGQGAPLHF. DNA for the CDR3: TGTGCCAGCAGCGCCGGACAGGGAGCACCCCTCCACTTT. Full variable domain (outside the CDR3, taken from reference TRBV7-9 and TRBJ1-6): DTGVSQNPRHKITKRGQNVTFRCDPISEHNRLYWYRQTLGQGPEFLTYFQNEAQLEKSRLLSDRFSAERPKGSFSTLEIQRTEQGDSAMYLCASSAGQGAPLHFGNGTRLTVT.

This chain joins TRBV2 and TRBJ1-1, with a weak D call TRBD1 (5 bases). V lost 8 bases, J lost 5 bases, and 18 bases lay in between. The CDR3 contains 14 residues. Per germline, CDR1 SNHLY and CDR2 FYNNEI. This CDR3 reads CASQPLSRGTEAFF. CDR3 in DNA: TGTGCCAGCCAGCCACTTAGCCGGGGGACTGAAGCTTTCTTT.

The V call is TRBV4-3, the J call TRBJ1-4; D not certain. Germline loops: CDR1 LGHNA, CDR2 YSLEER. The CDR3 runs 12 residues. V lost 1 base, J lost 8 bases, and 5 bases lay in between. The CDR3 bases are TGCGCCAGCAGCCAAGTAAGCGAAAAACTGTTTTTT. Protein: CASSQVSEKLFF.

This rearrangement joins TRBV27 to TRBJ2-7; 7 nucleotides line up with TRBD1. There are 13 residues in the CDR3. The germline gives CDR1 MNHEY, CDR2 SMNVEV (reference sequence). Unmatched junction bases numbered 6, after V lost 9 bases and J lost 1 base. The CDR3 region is CASLDRVSYEQYF. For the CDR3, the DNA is TGTGCCAGTCTCGACAGGGTGTCCTACGAGCAGTACTTC.

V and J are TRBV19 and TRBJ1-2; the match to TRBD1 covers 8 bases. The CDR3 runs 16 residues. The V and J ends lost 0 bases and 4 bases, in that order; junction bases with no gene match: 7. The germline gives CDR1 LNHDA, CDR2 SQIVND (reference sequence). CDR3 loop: CASSIEGRGRGYGYTF. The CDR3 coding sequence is TGTGCCAGTAGTATAGAGGGCAGGGGGCGCGGCTATGGCTACACCTTC.

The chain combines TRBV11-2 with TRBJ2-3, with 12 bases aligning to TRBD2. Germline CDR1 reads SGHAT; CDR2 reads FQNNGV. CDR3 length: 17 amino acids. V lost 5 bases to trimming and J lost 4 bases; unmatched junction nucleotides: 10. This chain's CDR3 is CASSDPSGRARADTQYF. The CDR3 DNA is TGTGCCAGCAGCGACCCTAGCGGGAGGGCGCGGGCAGATACGCAGTATTTT. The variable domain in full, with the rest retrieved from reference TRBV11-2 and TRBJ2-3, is EAGVAQSPRYKIIEKRQSVAFWCNPISGHATLYWYQQILGQGPKLLIQFQNNGVVDDSQLPKDRFSAERLKGVDSTLKIQPAKLEDSAVYLCASSDPSGRARADTQYFGPGTRLTVL.

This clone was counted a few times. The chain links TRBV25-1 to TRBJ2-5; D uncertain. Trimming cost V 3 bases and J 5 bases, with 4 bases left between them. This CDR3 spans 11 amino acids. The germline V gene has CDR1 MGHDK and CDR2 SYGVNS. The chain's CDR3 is CASSDGETQYF. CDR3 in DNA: TGTGCCAGCAGTGACGGGGAGACCCAGTACTTC.